Only one count was recorded for the clone carrying this TCR beta chain. Its specificity is unknown. Participants had chemo-refractory metastatic non-small-cell lung cancer and were treated with focal radiation plus ipilimumab CTLA-4 blockade. This CDR3 is built from 20 residues. Germline lookup yields CDR1 WNHNN and CDR2 SYGVQD (reference sequence). V lost 1 base, J lost 3 bases, and 16 bases stayed unmatched. The data belong to a study of radiotherapy plus CTLA-4 blockade in lung cancer. Findings of the study overall: Tumor-origin TCR clones grew in blood after radiotherapy plus ipilimumab. Early clone dynamics of blood T cells, plus interferon-beta, reportedly predicted response best.

The table came from immunoSEQ multiplex PCR; TCRdb's copy has only in-frame clones and leaves some out. The table shows roughly 55,000 clones, with about 72% occurring only once. The chain joins TRBV10-1 to TRBJ2-3; TRBD1 aligns across 10 bases. The specimen comprised peripheral blood, sampled from a patient treated with radiotherapy plus ipilimumab. This TCR derives from a human donor with non-small cell lung cancer whose response to radiotherapy plus ipilimumab could not be evaluated. The CDR3 here is CASSELKGTGEEGGTDTQYF. In nucleotides, the CDR3 is TGCGCCAGCAGTGAGTTAAAAGGGACAGGGGAAGAGGGAGGGACAGATACGCAGTATTTT.